One sample yielded the 21 T cell receptor beta chains listed below, sequenced in a study of T cell repertoires in ileal Crohn's disease (dated by TCRdb to between 2018 and 2021). The library was prepared using the immunoSEQ multiplex PCR assay. TCRdb carries this immuneACCESS record with in-frame sequences only. Its versions omit some clonotypes, under half of them owing to an unresolved V gene in the studies checked, with the rest unexplained. This sample has 15,000 or so clones in its table, and roughly 91% of those were observed once. Roughly 3.4% of the sample is in the top ten clones. The sequencing sample was made of ileal tissue. These receptors came from an adult with Crohn's disease.

The CDR3 loop reads CASSLDGTSYGYTF. The CDR3, as DNA: TGCGCCAGCAGCTTGGACGGGACAAGCTATGGCTACACCTTC. The V call is TRBV5-1, the J call TRBJ1-2; D is possibly TRBD1 (6 bases). The CDR3 sequence is 14 residues long. Germline lookup yields CDR1 SGHRS and CDR2 YFSETQ. V was pared by 0 bases and J by 4 bases, with 10 bases between.

This chain uses TRBV7-6 with TRBJ1-1; 11 bases are a match to TRBD1. The CDR3 sequence is 17 residues long. J gave up 1 base and V 4 bases, and 8 bases lay outside the gene matches. Germline V lookup: CDR1 SGHVS, CDR2 FNYEAQ. The CDR3 DNA reads as TGTGCCAGCAGCTCAGGACAGGGGGCGATTCCGAACACTGAAGCTTTCTTT. Its translation: CASSSGQGAIPNTEAFF.

The chain has TRBV5-4 and TRBJ2-5, with a tentative D call TRBD2 (6 bases). Germline V CDR1 and CDR2: SGHNT, YYREEE (reference sequence). With 4 bases removed from V and 1 base from J, the gap between germline ends came to 11 bases. CDR3 length equals 14 residues. The CDR3 DNA reads TGTGCCAGCAGCCAGGACTACCTCCAAGAGACCCAGTACTTC. Amino acid sequence: CASSQDYLQETQYF.

The rearrangement links TRBV19 to TRBJ1-3; 9 bases agree with TRBD1. Per germline, CDR1 LNHDA and CDR2 SQIVND (reference sequence). V lost 5 bases, J lost 0 bases, and 5 bases stayed unmatched. This CDR3 is built from 16 residues. The CDR3 nucleotides read TGTGCCAGTAGTTGGGGACAGGGACTCTCTGGAAACACCATATATTTT. The encoded protein is CASSWGQGLSGNTIYF.

V and J are TRBV5-4 and TRBJ2-1; 9 bases fit TRBD2. Germline lookup yields CDR1 SGHNT and CDR2 YYREEE (reference sequence). The CDR3 has 16 residues. Trimming took 3 bases from V and 4 from J; bases not matched to a gene: 8. The CDR3 is CASSWTAGGGYNEQFF. The CDR3 DNA reads as TGTGCCAGCAGCTGGACTGCGGGGGGGGGATACAATGAGCAGTTCTTC.

This chain joins TRBV4-2 and TRBJ1-1, with 7 bases identical to TRBD1. CDR1 and CDR2 from the germline V gene are LGHNA and YNFKEQ. The CDR3 has 16 amino acids. The V gene end was trimmed by 1 base and the J gene end by 1 base; junction bases not matched to a gene: 6. The CDR3 loop is CASSQVGQGGNTEAFF. As DNA, the CDR3 is TGTGCCAGCAGCCAAGTAGGGCAGGGGGGGAACACTGAAGCTTTCTTT.

The CDR3 loop reads CASSLNSAGGPGEQFF. The CDR3 DNA is TGTGCCAGCAGCTTAAATTCCGCGGGGGGGCCGGGTGAGCAGTTCTTC. V is TRBV7-3 and J is TRBJ2-1; 9 bases align to TRBD2. This CDR3 has 16 amino acids. Germline loops: CDR1 SGHTA, CDR2 FQGTGA. The V gene end was trimmed by 1 base and the J gene end by 9 bases; junction bases not matched to a gene: 10.

This clone was seen a single time. CDR3: CASSLASGGTDTQYF. Written as DNA, the CDR3 is TGTGCCAGCAGCTTAGCTTCCGGAGGCACAGATACGCAGTATTTT. The genes are TRBV7-6 and TRBJ2-3, with no clear D. Germline CDR1 SGHVS, CDR2 FNYEAQ. The CDR3 is made up of 15 amino acids. Trimming took off 0 bases at V and 1 base at J, with 8 bases between the two ends.

A single count supports this clone. The chain has TRBV9 and TRBJ1-1; 10 positions agree with TRBD1. This CDR3 is 17 amino acids long. Germline CDR1 SGDLS, CDR2 YYNGEE. V lost 4 bases to trimming and J lost 7 bases; unmatched junction nucleotides: 16. The CDR3 sequence: CASSPPQGQGQIGEAFF. CDR3 sequence (DNA): TGTGCCAGCAGCCCTCCCCAGGGACAGGGGCAAATTGGTGAAGCTTTCTTT. Full variable domain (outside the CDR3, taken from reference TRBV9 and TRBJ1-1): DSGVTQTPKHLITATGQRVTLRCSPRSGDLSVYWYQQSLDQGLQFLIQYYNGEERAKGNILERFSAQQFPDLHSELNLSSLELGDSALYFCASSPPQGQGQIGEAFFGQGTRLTVV.

The chain combines TRBV19 with TRBJ1-5, with 7 bases fitting TRBD1. Looked up from germline, CDR1 is LNHDA and CDR2 is SQIVND (reference sequence). The CDR3 sequence is 15 residues long. V lost 4 bases to trimming and J lost 7 bases; unmatched junction nucleotides: 10. The CDR3 protein is CASSTVKQGLQPQHF. CDR3 in DNA: TGTGCCAGTAGTACCGTGAAACAGGGGCTGCAGCCCCAGCATTTT.

The genes are TRBV6-6 and TRBJ2-3; TRBD1 matches at 9 bases. V lost 2 bases to trimming and J lost 3 bases; unmatched junction nucleotides: 3. Germline loops: CDR1 MNHNY, CDR2 SVGAGI (reference sequence). The CDR3 runs 15 residues. The CDR3 loop is CASSYGTGITDTQYF. Written as DNA, the CDR3 is TGTGCCAGCAGTTACGGGACAGGGATAACAGATACGCAGTATTTT.

In its sample, this clone was seen once. This chain uses TRBV7-2 with TRBJ2-7, with D perhaps TRBD1 (5 bases). Germline CDR1 is SGHTA and CDR2 is FQGNSA. The CDR3 spans 14 residues. The V end was cut by 5 bases, the J end by 3 bases, with 14 bases between. CDR3 loop: CASSPSRDLYEQYF. The CDR3 DNA sequence: TGTGCCAGCAGCCCATCCAGGGATCTCTACGAGCAGTACTTC.

The CDR3 nucleotides read TGCGCCAGCAGCCAAGATTACACAGGGGGAGCTGGAAACACCATATATTTT. Protein product: CASSQDYTGGAGNTIYF. The V gene is TRBV4-1, the J gene TRBJ1-3, with 8 nucleotides matching TRBD1. The germline CDR1 and CDR2 sequences are MGHRA and YSYEKL. The J segment lost 2 bases and the V segment lost 0 bases, leaving 6 bases of the junction unmatched. The CDR3 length is 17 residues.

The chain uses TRBV5-1 and TRBJ2-1; tentative D call: TRBD2 (6 bases). There are 15 residues in the CDR3. The germline CDR1 and CDR2 sequences are SGHRS and YFSETQ. V was clipped by 4 bases and J by 6 bases, with 17 bases between them. CDR3 in DNA: TGCGCCAGCAGCCGTCGACTAGAAGGGGCCAATGAGCAGTTCTTC. It is translated as CASSRRLEGANEQFF.

The rearrangement joins TRBV7-2 to TRBJ2-3; 9 bases map to TRBD2. Germline V gene data show CDR1 as SGHTA and CDR2 as FQGNSA. Trimming took 3 bases from V and 0 from J; bases not matched to a gene: 7. This CDR3 is built from 17 residues. CDR3 sequence: CASSFQAGGVSTDTQYF. The CDR3 nucleotides are TGTGCCAGCAGCTTCCAAGCGGGGGGCGTTAGCACAGATACGCAGTATTTT.

The CDR3 DNA follows: TGTGCCAGCTCACCGGCCTTGAACACCATATATTTT. Encoded protein: CASSPALNTIYF. The chain joins TRBV18 to TRBJ1-3, with D unclear. Germline V gene lookup returns CDR1 KGHSH and CDR2 LQKENI. CDR3 length: 12 amino acids. Trimming removed 3 bases at V and 7 bases at J, with 7 bases between.

This clone showed up just once. This sequence joins TRBV4-2 and TRBJ2-7, with TRBD1 identical over 12 bases. Trimming cost V 11 bases and J 4 bases; bases outside gene matches: 9. Germline V lookup: CDR1 LGHNA, CDR2 YNFKEQ. The CDR3 spans 14 residues. CDR3 protein: CASATGQGAYEQYF. CDR3 DNA: TGTGCCTCTGCGACGGGACAGGGGGCGTACGAGCAGTACTTC.

The chain joins TRBV29-1 to TRBJ1-1; D unclear. This CDR3 spans 10 amino acids. V gave up 4 bases and J gave up 6 bases, with 6 bases separating them. The germline V gene has CDR1 SQVTM and CDR2 ANQGSEA. In nucleotides, the CDR3 is TGCAGCGTTGGTCCGTCTGAAGCTTTCTTT. It translates to CSVGPSEAFF.

The chain is built from TRBV6-1 and TRBJ1-1; no definite D call. The V gene's germline CDR1 is MNHNS and CDR2 SASEGT. V was shortened by 3 bases and J by 10 bases, with 12 bases between the two germline ends. The length of the CDR3 is 12 residues. For the CDR3, the DNA is TGTGCCAGCAGTGATAAGGACCGGGGAGCTTTCTTT. This sequence encodes CASSDKDRGAFF.

In this sample, this clone turned up a few times. This chain links TRBV5-8 with TRBJ1-1; D is unresolved. There are 14 residues in the CDR3. From germline, CDR1 is SGHTS and CDR2 YDEGEE. The ends were cut back, 0 bases at V and 6 bases at J, with 12 bases in the middle. The CDR3 is CASSLEDNGPEAFF. The CDR3 region has the DNA TGTGCCAGCAGCTTGGAGGATAATGGGCCTGAAGCTTTCTTT.

This chain links TRBV7-2 with TRBJ2-2; 7 bases are shared with TRBD1. The CDR3 contains 15 residues. Losses at the gene ends were 6 bases for V and 1 base for J; bases not matched to a gene: 5. Per the germline V gene, CDR1 is SGHTA and CDR2 is FQGNSA. As DNA, the CDR3 is TGTGCCAGCAGACGAGACAGGGTGAACACCGGGGAGCTGTTTTTT. This gives the protein CASRRDRVNTGELFF.